The rows below give T cell receptor beta chains drawn from one sample of a study of blood T cell repertoires in COVID-19. Here immunoSEQ multiplex PCR was the method, and the copy in TCRdb shows in-frame clones only, minus some. The data hold 35,000 to 55,000 clones, with roughly 90% observed a single time. Sequencing was performed on peripheral blood. The receptors originated from an older man with active COVID-19. Each CDR3 is given without its conserved first and last residue. The D gene is left open where the match is weak.

v_call	j_call	d_call	cdr3_aa
TRBV7-3	TRBJ2-6	-	ASSYQGQPSGANVLT
TRBV13	TRBJ2-7	-	ASSSTSNYEQY
TRBV28	TRBJ1-1	-	ASSLPGVNTEAF
TRBV6-2/TRBV6-3	TRBJ2-7	TRBD2	ASSYSPSGIYEQY
TRBV28	TRBJ2-7	-	ASTLGQSIPYEQY
TRBV15	TRBJ2-1	TRBD2	ATSRGRGLAGFNEQF
TRBV10-3	TRBJ1-2	-	AISEGQGYYGYT
TRBV5-6	TRBJ1-2	-	ASSILDRAYGYT
TRBV6-2/TRBV6-3	TRBJ1-5	-	ASSYLLSNQPQH
TRBV6-5	TRBJ2-7	-	ASMYRAYEQY
TRBV4-3	TRBJ1-6	-	ASSQVVYSPLH
TRBV6-6	TRBJ2-3	TRBD2	ASSYKTSGTDTQY
TRBV28	TRBJ2-6	-	ASSLLGSSGANVLT
TRBV24-1	TRBJ2-3	-	ATSDRRGTDTQY
TRBV27	TRBJ1-1	TRBD1	ASSGRTGGGMNTEAF
TRBV5-6	TRBJ2-7	TRBD1	ASSSRQGWYEQY
TRBV30	TRBJ2-1	TRBD2	AWSDLSGRAYGEQF
TRBV7-3	TRBJ2-7	-	ASSLTASGSSYEQY
TRBV7-3	TRBJ2-1	-	ASSPSGGPVYEQF
TRBV18	TRBJ2-1	TRBD2	ASSPSLAGEAGEQF
TRBV28	TRBJ2-7	TRBD1	ASRLQGDRTYEQY
TRBV27	TRBJ1-2	-	ASSLSQGSYYGYT
TRBV27	TRBJ1-6	-	ASSSGGTNSPLH
TRBV30	TRBJ2-7	TRBD1	ACPRDRNSYEQY
TRBV4-3	TRBJ1-4	TRBD1	ASSQHPGQGGGEKLF
TRBV28	TRBJ2-3	TRBD2	ASSLAGGLADTQY
TRBV15	TRBJ2-5	-	ATSRPYRGGRKTQY
TRBV7-3	TRBJ2-2	TRBD2	ASSLRPRGGGGELF
TRBV7-2	TRBJ2-3	-	ASSLVSLSTDTQY
TRBV7-3	TRBJ2-2	-	ATRDSGYTGELF
TRBV7-6	TRBJ2-5	-	ASSLGARGQETQY
TRBV5-4	TRBJ1-1	-	ASSSDTLNTEAF
TRBV7-2	TRBJ2-1	-	ASSFRAGYNEQF
TRBV24-1	TRBJ2-3	TRBD2	ATSPGLATSTDTQY
TRBV28	TRBJ1-2	-	ASRRQGGGYT
TRBV27	TRBJ1-3	-	ASSLTGVSGNTIY
TRBV7-2	TRBJ2-5	-	ASSLWGPSETQY
TRBV27	TRBJ2-3	TRBD2	ASSFQSSGGTDTQY
TRBV3-1/TRBV3-2	TRBJ2-1	-	ASSQDRLRGLGSYNEQF
TRBV9	TRBJ2-5	TRBD2	ASSVPTSSETQY
TRBV15	TRBJ2-1	-	ATSRDFGGTYNEQF
TRBV27	TRBJ2-6	TRBD2	ASSLSWLASGSSGANVLT
TRBV5-6	TRBJ2-5	-	ASTDVGVLGGGQY
TRBV7-2	TRBJ1-1	TRBD1	ASSLARGRNTEAF
TRBV6-2/TRBV6-3	TRBJ1-1	TRBD1	ASSYSKRDRGRVRTEAF
TRBV6-5	TRBJ2-1	TRBD2	ASSYWLAGQNEQF
TRBV7-6	TRBJ2-1	-	ASSLSASERSEQF
TRBV7-8	TRBJ2-7	-	ASSDPAGENYEQY
TRBV30	TRBJ1-1	-	AWSRTTAGTEAF
TRBV6-2/TRBV6-3	TRBJ1-1	TRBD1	ASSYPRTGLDTEAF
TRBV2	TRBJ2-3	-	ASSFGAGAQGTDTQY
TRBV23-1	TRBJ1-1	-	ASSQSGREEAEAF
TRBV15	TRBJ2-5	-	ATSRDQGYTETQY
TRBV29-1	TRBJ1-1	TRBD1	SVRNEGAMAEAF
TRBV9	TRBJ2-5	-	ASSASGTKGGGETQY